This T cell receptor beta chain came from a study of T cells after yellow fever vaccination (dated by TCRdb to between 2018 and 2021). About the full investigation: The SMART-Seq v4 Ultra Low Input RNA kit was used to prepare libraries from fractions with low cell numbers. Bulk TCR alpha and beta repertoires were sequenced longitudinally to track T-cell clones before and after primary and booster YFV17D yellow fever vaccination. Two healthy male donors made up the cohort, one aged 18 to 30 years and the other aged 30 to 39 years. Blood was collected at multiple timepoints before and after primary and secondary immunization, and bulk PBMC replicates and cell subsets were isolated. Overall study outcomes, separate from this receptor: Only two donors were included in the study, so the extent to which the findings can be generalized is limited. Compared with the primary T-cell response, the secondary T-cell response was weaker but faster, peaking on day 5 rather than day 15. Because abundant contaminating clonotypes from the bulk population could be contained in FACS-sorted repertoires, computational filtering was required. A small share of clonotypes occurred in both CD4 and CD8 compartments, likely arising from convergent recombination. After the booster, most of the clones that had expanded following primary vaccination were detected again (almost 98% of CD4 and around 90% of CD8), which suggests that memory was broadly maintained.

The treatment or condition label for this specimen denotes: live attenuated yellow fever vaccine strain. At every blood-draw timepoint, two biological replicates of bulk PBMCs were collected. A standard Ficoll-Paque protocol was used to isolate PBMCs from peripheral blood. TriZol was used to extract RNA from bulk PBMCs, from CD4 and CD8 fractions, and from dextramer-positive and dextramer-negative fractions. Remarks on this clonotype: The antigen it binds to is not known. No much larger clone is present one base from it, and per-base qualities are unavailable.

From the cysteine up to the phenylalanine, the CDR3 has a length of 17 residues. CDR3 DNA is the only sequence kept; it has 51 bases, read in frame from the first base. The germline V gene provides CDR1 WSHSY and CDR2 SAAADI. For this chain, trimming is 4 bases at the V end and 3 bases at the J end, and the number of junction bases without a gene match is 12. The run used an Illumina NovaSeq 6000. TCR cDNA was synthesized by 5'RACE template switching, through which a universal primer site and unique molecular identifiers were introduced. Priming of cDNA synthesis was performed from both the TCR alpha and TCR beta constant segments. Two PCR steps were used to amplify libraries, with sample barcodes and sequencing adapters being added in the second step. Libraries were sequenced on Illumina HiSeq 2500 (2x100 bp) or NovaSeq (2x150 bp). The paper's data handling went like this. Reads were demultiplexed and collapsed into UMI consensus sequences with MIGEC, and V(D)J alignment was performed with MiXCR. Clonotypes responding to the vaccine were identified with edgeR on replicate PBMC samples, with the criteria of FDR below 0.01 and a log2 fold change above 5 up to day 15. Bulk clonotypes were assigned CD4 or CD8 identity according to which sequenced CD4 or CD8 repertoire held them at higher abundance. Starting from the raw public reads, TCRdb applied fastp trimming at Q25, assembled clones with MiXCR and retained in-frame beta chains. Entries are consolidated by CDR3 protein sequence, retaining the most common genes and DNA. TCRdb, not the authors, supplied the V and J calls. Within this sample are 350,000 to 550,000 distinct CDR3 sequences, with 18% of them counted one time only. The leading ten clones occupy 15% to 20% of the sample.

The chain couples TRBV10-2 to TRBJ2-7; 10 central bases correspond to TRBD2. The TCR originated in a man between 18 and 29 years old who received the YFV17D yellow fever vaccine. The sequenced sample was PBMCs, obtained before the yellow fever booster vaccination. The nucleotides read TGCGCCAGCAGTGTGAACCTAGGGGCTAGCGGGGGCTACGAGCAGTACTTC. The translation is CASSVNLGASGGYEQYF.